This T cell receptor (beta chain) appears in the sequencing data of a study of T cell responses to AZD1222 COVID-19 vaccine. Note on this clone: The antigen is unknown.

Trimming took 5 bases from V and 6 from J, leaving 8 bases between them. The CDR3 covers 12 residues. Germline assignment: CDR1 MDHEN and CDR2 SYDVKM. Second-dose intervals of approximately 4 or approximately 12 weeks were pooled. Study observations and caveats: A rise in Spike-specific TCR breadth and depth followed two AZD1222 doses.

Only in-frame clones appear in the TCRdb table, and some are missing; sequencing was by immunoSEQ multiplex PCR. The data hold about 270,000 clones, with almost 95% observed a single time. This TCR was sampled from an adult who received the AZD1222 COVID-19 vaccine. Specimen: peripheral blood, collected 28 days after the second AZD1222 dose. The rearrangement uses TRBV28 and TRBJ1-5, with D perhaps TRBD1 (5 bases). The CDR3 DNA sequence: TGTGCCAGCAGTCAGGGAAGTCAGCCCCAGCATTTT. Protein sequence: CASSQGSQPQHF.